This T cell receptor beta chain appears in the sequencing data of a study of regulatory T cells in long-lasting Graves disease. As for time point: newly diagnosed GD, antithyroid drugs for less than 3 months. Generation of the TCR library employed RNA extracted from PBMCs. This clonotype was detected ten times or more. Through Arm-PCR of CDR3 regions and iRepertoire HTBI primers, TCR beta libraries were built. TCRdb re-called the multiplex PCR reads through MiXCR, storing one row per CDR3 protein. The sample consists of 400,000 to 500,000 distinct CDR3 sequences, about a sixth of them appearing once. V lost 6 bases, J lost 5 bases, and 10 bases stayed unmatched. Germline V gene lookup returns CDR1 MNHEY and CDR2 SMNVEV (reference sequence). The CDR3 totals 15 residues. This sample also appeared in a second study, on T cells in Graves' hyperthyroidism and ophthalmopathy.

V and J are TRBV27 and TRBJ1-5; 7 nucleotides line up with TRBD1. The source material was peripheral blood mononuclear cells (PBMCs), sampled at new diagnosis, from a patient treated with antithyroid drugs. The sequence was collected from a woman under 40 with Graves disease. CDR3 loop: CASRDGTEFYQPQHF. The CDR3 DNA reads TGTGCCAGCAGAGACGGGACAGAGTTTTATCAGCCCCAGCATTTT.